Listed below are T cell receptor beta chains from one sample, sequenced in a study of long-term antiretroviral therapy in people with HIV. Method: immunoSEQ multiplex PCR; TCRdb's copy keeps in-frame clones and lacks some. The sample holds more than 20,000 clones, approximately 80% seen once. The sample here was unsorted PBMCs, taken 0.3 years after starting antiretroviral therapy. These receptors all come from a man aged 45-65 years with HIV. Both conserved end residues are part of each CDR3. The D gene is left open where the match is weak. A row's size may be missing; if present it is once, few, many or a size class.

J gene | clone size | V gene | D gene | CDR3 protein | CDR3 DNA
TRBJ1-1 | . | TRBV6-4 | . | CASSDSKNTEAFF | TGTGCCAGCAGTGACTCCAAGAACACTGAAGCTTTCTTT
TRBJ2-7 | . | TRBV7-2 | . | CASSFWGGTESYEQYF | TGTGCCAGCAGCTTCTGGGGGGGGACAGAATCCTACGAGCAGTACTTC
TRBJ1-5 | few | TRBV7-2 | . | CASRPSGRSQPQHF | TGTGCCAGCCGCCCATCAGGGCGAAGTCAGCCCCAGCATTTT
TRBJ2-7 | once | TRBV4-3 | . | CASSRIGLLGAEQYF | TGCGCCAGCAGCCGGATTGGACTGCTCGGGGCCGAGCAGTACTTC
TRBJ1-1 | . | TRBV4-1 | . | CASSQAGNTEAFF | TGCGCCAGCAGCCAAGCGGGGAACACTGAAGCTTTCTTT
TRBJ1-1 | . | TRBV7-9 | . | CASSSSLTGNF | TGTGCCAGCAGCTCCTCCCTCACAGGGAACTTT
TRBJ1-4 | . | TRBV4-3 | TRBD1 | CASSQSLGQGSEKLFF | TGCGCCAGCAGCCAATCACTGGGACAGGGGTCCGAAAAACTGTTTTTT
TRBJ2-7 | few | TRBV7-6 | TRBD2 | CASSLVPLGGSVDEQYF | TGTGCCAGCAGCTTAGTCCCCTTGGGCGGGAGTGTCGACGAGCAGTACTTC
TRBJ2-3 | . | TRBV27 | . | CASSLMGEVGTDTQYF | TGTGCCAGCAGTTTAATGGGAGAGGTCGGCACAGATACGCAGTATTTT
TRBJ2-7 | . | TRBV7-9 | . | CASSLGSSAAYEQYF | TGTGCCAGCAGCTTAGGGTCTAGCGCCGCCTACGAGCAGTACTTC
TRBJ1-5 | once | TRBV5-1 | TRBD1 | CASSPWDRSNQPQHF | TGCGCCAGCAGCCCTTGGGACAGATCCAATCAGCCCCAGCATTTT
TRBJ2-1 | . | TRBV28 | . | CASSLRYHNEQFF | TGTGCCAGCAGTTTAAGGTATCACAATGAGCAGTTCTTC
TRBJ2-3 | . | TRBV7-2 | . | CASSLARDGGLTDTQYF | TGTGCCAGCAGCTTAGCGCGGGACGGGGGCCTCACAGATACGCAGTATTTT
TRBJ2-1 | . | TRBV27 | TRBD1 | CASSLGTGVYNEQFF | TGTGCCAGCAGTTTAGGGACAGGGGTTTACAATGAGCAGTTCTTC
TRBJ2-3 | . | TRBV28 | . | CASSLQGPTSTDTQYF | TGTGCCAGCAGTCTCCAGGGGCCGACTAGCACAGATACGCAGTATTTT
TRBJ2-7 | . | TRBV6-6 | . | CASSPADSYEQYF | TGTGCCAGCAGCCCCGCGGATTCCTACGAGCAGTACTTC
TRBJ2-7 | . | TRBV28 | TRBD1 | CASSSQGTGSHEQYF | TGTGCCAGCAGTAGCCAGGGGACAGGGAGCCACGAGCAGTACTTC
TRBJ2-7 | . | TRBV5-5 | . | CASSLEDRSSYEQYF | TGTGCCAGCAGCTTGGAGGACAGAAGCTCCTACGAGCAGTACTTC
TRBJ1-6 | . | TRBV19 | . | CASSINAGAGSPLHF | TGTGCCAGTAGTATAAACGCCGGCGCTGGTTCACCCCTCCACTTT
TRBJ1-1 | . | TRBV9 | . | CASSVGGVDTEAFF | TGTGCCAGCAGCGTTGGGGGGGTAGACACTGAAGCTTTCTTT
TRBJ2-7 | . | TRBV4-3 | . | CASSQEAPGPSFYEQYF | TGCGCCAGCAGCCAAGAAGCCCCGGGGCCGAGTTTCTACGAGCAGTACTTC
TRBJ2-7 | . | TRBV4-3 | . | CASSQGRGMLSYEQYF | TGCGCCAGCAGCCAAGGCAGGGGTATGTTGTCCTACGAGCAGTACTTC
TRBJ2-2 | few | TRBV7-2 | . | CASSRLTGELFF | TGTGCCAGCAGTCGTCTCACCGGGGAGCTGTTTTTT
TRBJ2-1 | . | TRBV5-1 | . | CASSFLGEQFF | TGCGCCAGCAGCTTTCTAGGGGAGCAGTTCTTC
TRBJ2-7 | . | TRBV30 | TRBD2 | CAWSYATSGSEQYF | TGTGCCTGGAGTTACGCGACTAGCGGGAGCGAGCAGTACTTC
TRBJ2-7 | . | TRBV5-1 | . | CASSLGTNSYEQYF | TGCGCCAGCAGCTTGGGGACTAACTCCTACGAGCAGTACTTC
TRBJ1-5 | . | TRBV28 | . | CASSKPRGAGNQPQHF | TGTGCCAGCAGTAAACCTCGGGGGGCAGGCAATCAGCCCCAGCATTTT
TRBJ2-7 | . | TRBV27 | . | CASSPLPLGEQYF | TGTGCCAGCAGTCCCCTCCCCCTTGGCGAGCAGTACTTC
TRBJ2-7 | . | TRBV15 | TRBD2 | CATSRDWGTSGSYEQYF | TGTGCCACCAGCAGAGATTGGGGGACTAGCGGTTCCTACGAGCAGTACTTC
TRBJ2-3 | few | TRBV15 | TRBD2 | CATSRIAGGADTQYF | TGTGCCACCAGCAGGATAGCGGGAGGAGCAGATACGCAGTATTTT